This T cell receptor beta chain was recovered during a study of OX40 agonist ivuxolimab in advanced cancers. Study-level background: The dose-escalation cohort was approximately 84% male, with a mean age of about 58 years, ranging roughly 20 to 90.

The V gene lost 6 bases and the J gene lost 5 bases, with 11 bases spanning the gap. CDR1 MNHNS and CDR2 SASEGT come from the germline V gene. The CDR3 totals 13 residues. Of note for this clone: Its specificity is unknown.

Clones were read by immunoSEQ multiplex PCR, and TCRdb kept only the in-frame ones, dropping some. The sample has 70,000 to 80,000 clones; about 86% are singletons. Study-wide results and caveats: Not determined was the antigen specificity of the expanded peripheral T cells. Low normalized clonal expansion also occurred in some nonresponding patients.

On cycle 4 day 1 and cycle 7 day 1, as well as at baseline, blood was sampled. Specimen: CD4+ or CD8+ T cells sorted from blood, collected in a trial of the OX40 agonist ivuxolimab. This chain links TRBV6-1 with TRBJ1-5, with D uncertain. The sequence came from an adult with an advanced solid tumor such as melanoma, head and neck, liver or kidney cancer. This CDR3 reads CASSAGNYQPQHF. CDR3 coding DNA: TGTGCCAGCAGCGCCGGGAACTATCAGCCCCAGCATTTT.